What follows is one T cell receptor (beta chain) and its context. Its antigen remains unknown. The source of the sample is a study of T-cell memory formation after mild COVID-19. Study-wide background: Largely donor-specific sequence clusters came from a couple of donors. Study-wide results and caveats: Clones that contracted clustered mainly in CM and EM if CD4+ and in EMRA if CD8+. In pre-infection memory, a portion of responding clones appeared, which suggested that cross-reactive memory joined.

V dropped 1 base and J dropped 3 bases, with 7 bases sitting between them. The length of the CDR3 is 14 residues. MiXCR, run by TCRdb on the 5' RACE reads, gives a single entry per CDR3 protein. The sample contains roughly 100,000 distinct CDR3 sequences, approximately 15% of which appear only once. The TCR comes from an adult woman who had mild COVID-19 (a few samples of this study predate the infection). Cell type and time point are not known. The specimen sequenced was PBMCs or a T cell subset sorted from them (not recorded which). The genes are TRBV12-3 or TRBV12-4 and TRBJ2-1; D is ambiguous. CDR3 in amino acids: CASSLVGLYNEQFF. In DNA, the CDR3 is TGTGCCAGCAGTTTAGTGGGTCTCTACAATGAGCAGTTCTTC.